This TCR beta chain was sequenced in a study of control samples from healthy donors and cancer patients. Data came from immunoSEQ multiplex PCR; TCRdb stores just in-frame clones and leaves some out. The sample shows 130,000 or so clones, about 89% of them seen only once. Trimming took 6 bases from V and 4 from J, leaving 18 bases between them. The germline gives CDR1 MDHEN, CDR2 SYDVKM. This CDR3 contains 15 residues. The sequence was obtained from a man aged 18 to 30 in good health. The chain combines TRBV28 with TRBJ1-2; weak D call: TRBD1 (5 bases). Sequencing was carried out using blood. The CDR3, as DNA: TGTGCCAGCAGCCTAACACGGACAAATCTCTATGGCTACACCTTC. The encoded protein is CASSLTRTNLYGYTF.